The clone carrying this T cell receptor (beta chain) has a count of ten or more. Its matching antigen is unknown. Indicated time point: patch test 1, 2 weeks after DPC sensitization. The treatment here: therapeutic diphenylcyclopropenone sensitization with weekly scalp DPC. Sequencing started from total RNA isolated from unfractionated whole blood. This specimen comes from a study of human T cells and chemical hapten exposure. Study conclusions and caveats: Alopecia in the donors means their immune response may deviate from healthy people's.

V lost 8 bases and J lost 4; bases outside the gene matches: 7. Germline V gene sequence: CDR1 MDHEN, CDR2 SYDVKM. There are 15 residues in the CDR3. TCRdb re-analysed the RACE reads in MiXCR, keeping a single row per CDR3 protein. The sample has some 120,000 distinct CDR3 sequences, around 10% seen once. V is TRBV28 and J is TRBJ2-1; 11 nucleotides match TRBD2. Sequencing was performed on whole blood, taken in connection with sensitization to the hapten diphenylcyclopropenone (DPC). This TCR came from a woman aged 45-60 years with alopecia areata. Some clones in this sample may be carry-over from other donors' samples. In nucleotides, the CDR3 is TGTGCCAGCTACCAGGGGACTAGCGGATACAATGAGCAGTTCTTC. As protein: CASYQGTSGYNEQFF.